The 29 T cell receptor beta chains below all came from one sample that was sequenced in a study of cytomegalovirus exposure and HLA in healthy donors. Primers included in the PCR were 60 Vbeta and 13 Jbeta primers. Sequencing was performed with immunoSEQ multiplex PCR; in TCRdb, only in-frame clones are kept and a portion is missing. In the table there are more than 150,000 clones, roughly three quarters of which are singletons. The sequenced material came from PBMCs. Receptors were obtained from a woman aged 25 to 39 in good health and CMV-seropositive.

The chain recombines TRBV11-2 with TRBJ2-5; 7 bases agree with TRBD1. Germline V gene lookup returns CDR1 SGHAT and CDR2 FQNNGV. Trimming removed 1 base from V and 4 bases from J; junction bases left unmatched: 3. The CDR3 consists of 14 residues. CDR3 sequence reads: CASSLGGGGETQYF. The CDR3 region has the DNA TGTGCCAGCAGCTTAGGAGGGGGCGGAGAGACCCAGTACTTC.

The V gene is TRBV10-2, the J gene TRBJ2-1, with 14 bases lining up with TRBD2. The V and J ends lost 4 bases and 8 bases, in that order; junction bases with no gene match: 4. Germline V CDR1 and CDR2: WSHSY, SAAADI. This CDR3 has 15 amino acids. CDR3 DNA sequence: TGCGCCAGCAGTGTGACTAGCGGGGGGGCCGATGAGCAGTTCTTC. Amino acid sequence: CASSVTSGGADEQFF.

With respect to this clone: One end of the junction varies from germline; a read error may be responsible. The gene calls are TRBV6-5 and TRBJ1-1; D might be TRBD1 (5 bases). The CDR3 runs 15 residues. Per germline, CDR1 MNHEY and CDR2 SVGAGI. The CDR3 region is CASSYFTGYGTEAFF. The CDR3 DNA sequence: TGTGCCAGCAGTTACTTCACAGGTTACGGAACTGAGGCTTTCTTT.

This rearrangement joins TRBV7-6 to TRBJ2-7, with D hard to call. This CDR3 has 13 amino acids. Germline CDR1 SGHVS, CDR2 FNYEAQ. V was pared by 3 bases and J by 4 bases, with 10 bases between. The CDR3 region has the DNA TGTGCCAGCAGCTTCCTCGGAGATTACGAGCAGTACTTC. This gives the protein CASSFLGDYEQYF.

This sequence joins TRBV7-2 and TRBJ1-2, with 7 positions matching TRBD1. The germline gives CDR1 SGHTA, CDR2 FQGNSA. The ends lost 9 bases at V and 6 bases at J; junction bases unmatched: 10. There are 13 residues in the CDR3. The CDR3 bases are TGTGCCAGTACGTTCGACAGGGAGAATGGCTACACCTTC. Translated, it gives CASTFDRENGYTF.

This clone was detected once. This chain connects TRBV30 to TRBJ1-2; 10 bases are shared with TRBD1. Germline V lookup: CDR1 GTSNPN, CDR2 SVGIG (reference sequence). Losses at the gene ends were 2 bases for V and 4 bases for J; bases not matched to a gene: 4. There are 14 residues in the CDR3. The CDR3 nucleotides read TGTGCCTGGAGTCGACAGGGGGCCGGCTATGGCTACACCTTC. Its translation: CAWSRQGAGYGYTF.

This clone came up once. The chain joins TRBV19 to TRBJ2-1; a weak D match, TRBD2 (6 bases). Trimming took 5 bases from V and 4 from J, leaving 9 bases between them. CDR1 is LNHDA, CDR2 SQIVND, per germline (reference sequence). There are 13 residues in the CDR3. Here the CDR3 reads CASSPGVYNEQFF. Here the CDR3 DNA reads TGTGCCAGTAGTCCGGGGGTTTACAATGAGCAGTTCTTC. Filled out from reference TRBV19 and TRBJ2-1, the complete variable domain reads DGGITQSPKYLFRKEGQNVTLSCEQNLNHDAMYWYRQDPGQGLRLIYYSQIVNDFQKGDIAEGYSVSREKKESFPLTVTSAQKNPTAFYLCASSPGVYNEQFFGPGTRLTVL.

This clone was counted once. The chain employs TRBV11-2 and TRBJ1-4, with TRBD1 matching 10 bases. Trimming at V came to 5 bases and at J to 4 bases, leaving 7 bases not matched to a gene. This CDR3 is built from 16 residues. Germline CDR1 is SGHAT and CDR2 is FQNNGV. CDR3 loop: CASSRTGGRRNEKLFF. DNA of the CDR3: TGTGCCAGCAGCAGGACAGGGGGACGACGTAATGAAAAACTGTTTTTT.

The V gene is TRBV5-4, the J gene TRBJ2-5; 8 nucleotides match TRBD2. V trimming: 4 bases; J trimming: 3 bases; junction bases outside the gene matches: 8. The CDR3 has 15 residues. CDR1 is SGHNT, CDR2 YYREEE, per germline (reference sequence). CDR3 sequence (DNA): TGTGCCAGCAGCCCCGGGGGGGCGGCGGAAGAGACCCAGTACTTC. Residues: CASSPGGAAEETQYF.

This chain connects TRBV7-3 to TRBJ2-3; 8 bases align to TRBD2. The germline V gene has CDR1 SGHTA and CDR2 FQGTGA. V lost 1 base, J lost 0 bases, and 6 bases stayed unmatched. The CDR3 is 17 amino acids. CDR3 sequence reads: CASSLSRLAGSTDTQYF. As DNA, the CDR3 is TGTGCCAGCAGCTTAAGCCGGCTAGCGGGCAGCACAGATACGCAGTATTTT.

The rearrangement joins TRBV18 to TRBJ1-3, with a tentative D call TRBD2 (6 bases). The J call may be incorrect, as the DNA end agrees better with TRBJ2-2. The CDR3 extends over 14 amino acids. Germline CDR1 reads KGHSH; CDR2 reads LQKENI. This CDR3 is CASSPLSGAGELFF. As DNA, the CDR3 is TGTGCCAGCTCACCACTGTCGGGAGCCGGGGAGCTGTTTTTT.

This clone was seen a single time. The V call is TRBV12-5, the J call TRBJ2-2; 9 bases match TRBD2. Unmatched junction bases numbered 7, after V lost 1 base and J lost 1 base. The CDR3 loop spans 18 amino acids. CDR1 is LGHNT and CDR2 is FRNRAP in the germline V gene. This CDR3 reads CASGLGLWRGGNTGELFF. DNA for the CDR3: TGTGCTAGTGGTTTGGGTCTCTGGCGGGGGGGGAACACCGGGGAGCTGTTTTTT.

The V call is TRBV4-2, the J call TRBJ2-3; 9 positions agree with TRBD2. V shed 0 bases, J shed 1 base, and the junction held 8 bases outside the gene matches. Germline lookup yields CDR1 LGHNA and CDR2 YNFKEQ. The CDR3 consists of 18 residues. The CDR3: CASSQDPWASGGTDTQYF. The CDR3 DNA sequence: TGTGCCAGCAGCCAAGATCCTTGGGCTAGCGGGGGCACAGATACGCAGTATTTT.

The chain has TRBV28 and TRBJ2-1; D uncertain. From germline, CDR1 is MDHEN and CDR2 SYDVKM. The length of the CDR3 is 15 residues. With 5 bases removed from V and 2 bases from J, the gap between germline ends came to 13 bases. The CDR3 loop is CASSGVRYTYNEQFF. DNA for the CDR3: TGTGCCAGCAGTGGAGTCCGCTATACCTACAATGAGCAGTTCTTC.

This chain links TRBV19 with TRBJ2-7; 10 positions agree with TRBD1. V lost 3 bases, J lost 5 bases, and 7 bases stayed unmatched. This CDR3 has 15 amino acids. Germline CDR1 is LNHDA and CDR2 is SQIVND (reference sequence). This chain's CDR3 is CASSIGTGARNEQYF. The CDR3 region has the DNA TGTGCCAGTAGTATTGGGACAGGGGCGAGAAACGAGCAGTACTTC.

The genes are TRBV9 and TRBJ2-3, with TRBD1 matching 7 bases. This CDR3 contains 13 residues. Germline trimming cut 2 bases from V and 4 bases from J; bases unmatched to any gene: 1. Germline CDR1 is SGDLS and CDR2 is YYNGEE. Here the CDR3 reads CASSVTGADTQYF. CDR3 DNA sequence: TGTGCCAGCAGCGTTACAGGGGCAGATACGCAGTATTTT. The variable domain in full, with the rest retrieved from reference TRBV9 and TRBJ2-3, is DSGVTQTPKHLITATGQRVTLRCSPRSGDLSVYWYQQSLDQGLQFLIQYYNGEERAKGNILERFSAQQFPDLHSELNLSSLELGDSALYFCASSVTGADTQYFGPGTRLTVL.

This clone was found a few times. The chain employs TRBV18 and TRBJ1-1, with a possible D match to TRBD1 (5 bases). Germline V gives CDR1 KGHSH, CDR2 LQKENI. This CDR3 has 13 residues. V was shortened by 2 bases and J by 3 bases, with 7 bases between the two germline ends. This chain's CDR3 is CASSPLQDTEAFF. The CDR3 DNA follows: TGTGCCAGCTCACCATTACAGGACACTGAAGCTTTCTTT. Filled out from reference TRBV18 and TRBJ1-1, the complete variable domain reads NAGVMQNPRHLVRRRGQEARLRCSPMKGHSHVYWYRQLPEEGLKFMVYLQKENIIDESGMPKERFSAEFPKEGPSILRIQQVVRGDSAAYFCASSPLQDTEAFFGQGTRLTVV.

The chain employs TRBV12-5 and TRBJ1-6; D might be TRBD1 (6 bases). The germline CDR1 and CDR2 sequences are LGHNT and FRNRAP. V was pared by 5 bases and J by 7 bases, with 15 bases between. This CDR3 spans 15 amino acids. The CDR3 DNA reads TGTGCTAGTGGTACTCAACAGGGTGGAAATTCACCCCTCCACTTT. This sequence encodes CASGTQQGGNSPLHF.

The table lists this clone with a few counts. The chain recombines TRBV28 with TRBJ2-7, with D possibly matching TRBD2 (6 bases). V lost 4 bases to trimming and J lost 0 bases, with 19 bases between them. Germline assignment: CDR1 MDHEN and CDR2 SYDVKM. The CDR3 sequence is 17 residues long. The CDR3 sequence: CASSSPMAGWSSYEQYF. The CDR3, as DNA: TGTGCCAGCAGTTCCCCCATGGCGGGGTGGAGCTCCTACGAGCAGTACTTC.

This clone was observed a handful of times. The genes are TRBV27 and TRBJ1-2, with D maybe TRBD1 (5 bases). This CDR3 region has 13 residues. Trimming took off 8 bases at V and 0 bases at J, with 10 bases between the two ends. CDR1 and CDR2 from the germline V gene are MNHEY and SMNVEV (reference sequence). The CDR3 bases are TGTGCCAGCTCCAGGGCGGCTAACTATGGCTACACCTTC. Amino acids: CASSRAANYGYTF.

The chain links TRBV29-1 to TRBJ2-1; D call uncertain. V shed 4 bases and J shed 0 bases, with 13 bases lying between them. CDR1 is SQVTM, CDR2 ANQGSEA, per germline. The CDR3 is made up of 15 amino acids. The CDR3 bases are TGCAGCGTTGTAAACTTTATGAGCTCCTACAATGAGCAGTTCTTC. Its translation: CSVVNFMSSYNEQFF.

This clone has only one observation. This chain uses TRBV18 with TRBJ2-2, with 10 positions matching TRBD2. From germline, CDR1 is KGHSH and CDR2 LQKENI. V lost 3 bases and J lost 5; bases outside the gene matches: 3. This CDR3 is built from 15 residues. The CDR3 sequence is CASSPLAGATGELFF. DNA for the CDR3: TGTGCCAGCTCACCGCTAGCGGGGGCAACCGGGGAGCTGTTTTTT.

The chain has TRBV19 and TRBJ2-3; 7 bases line up with TRBD1. The V and J ends lost 3 bases and 4 bases, in that order; junction bases with no gene match: 1. Germline V gene lookup returns CDR1 LNHDA and CDR2 SQIVND (reference sequence). CDR3 size: 13 residues. CDR3 DNA sequence: TGTGCCAGTAGTATCCAGGGGGCAGATACGCAGTATTTT. Translation gives CASSIQGADTQYF.

This clone was counted once. The J gene is TRBJ1-5, the V gene TRBV27; no definite D call. Germline V CDR1 and CDR2: MNHEY, SMNVEV (reference sequence). The CDR3 extends over 15 amino acids. V shed 4 bases and J shed 0 bases, with 10 bases lying between them. For the CDR3, the DNA is TGTGCCAGCAGTTCAAGCGGGGATAGCAATCAGCCCCAGCATTTT. Translation gives CASSSSGDSNQPQHF.

This clone was seen more than once but under ten times. The junction shows a germline mismatch at one end, possibly a read error. The CDR3 nucleotides are TGTGCCAGCAGCCTCACCGGACAGGGGTTCTTC. This encodes CASSLTGQGFF. This chain joins TRBV6-1 and TRBJ2-4; 9 positions match TRBD1. CDR3 length: 11 residues. CDR1 MNHNS and CDR2 SASEGT come from the germline V gene.

Worth noting for this clone: Other DNA sequences in the sample encode the same CDR3. The rearrangement links TRBV9 to TRBJ2-3; maybe TRBD2 (5 bases). The CDR3 has 14 residues. Germline loops: CDR1 SGDLS, CDR2 YYNGEE. V was pared by 1 base and J by 0 bases, with 6 bases between. The CDR3, as DNA: TGTGCCAGCAGCGTAAGCGGCAGCACAGATACGCAGTATTTT. Its translation is CASSVSGSTDTQYF.

The count of this clone is one. The V call is TRBV2, the J call TRBJ1-4; D gene ambiguous. V was pared by 4 bases and J by 7 bases, with 13 bases between. The CDR3 is made up of 14 amino acids. Germline V CDR1 and CDR2: SNHLY, FYNNEI. This CDR3 reads CASSGGTSGEKLFF. The DNA for the CDR3 is TGTGCCAGCAGTGGGGGAACTAGCGGTGAAAAACTGTTTTTT.

The rearrangement links TRBV6-1 to TRBJ2-1, with 7 bases aligning to TRBD1. The CDR3 consists of 14 residues. After removal of 6 bases from V and 10 bases from J, the junction contained 12 bases not matched to a gene. Germline V gives CDR1 MNHNS, CDR2 SASEGT. In DNA form, the CDR3 reads TGTGCCAGCAGCTCCTCCTGGGACAGATACGAGCAGTTCTTC. Its translation is CASSSSWDRYEQFF.

V usage is TRBV4-3 and J usage is TRBJ2-1; weak D call: TRBD2 (5 bases). Trimming removed 1 base from V and 16 bases from J, with 14 bases in between. Germline CDR1 is LGHNA and CDR2 is YSLEER. This CDR3 has 12 residues. CDR3 region: CASSQGGRRKFF. The CDR3 DNA is TGCGCCAGCAGCCAAGGTGGCAGGAGGAAATTCTTC.